Listed here are 27 T cell receptor beta chains from one sample, sequenced in a study of cytomegalovirus exposure and HLA in healthy donors. PCR amplification relied on 60 Vbeta primers (plus 13 Jbeta primers). Some clones are missing from TCRdb's copy, which holds only in-frame ones; the method was immunoSEQ multiplex PCR. Here the sample spans more than 100,000 clones, about 75% being singletons. The specimen was PBMCs. Receptors were obtained from a woman aged 40 to 50 in good health and CMV-seronegative.

J is TRBJ2-1 and V is TRBV15; D possibly corresponds to TRBD2 (5 bases). This CDR3 is 14 amino acids long. The ends were cut back, 1 base at V and 7 bases at J, with 11 bases in the middle. The germline gives CDR1 LNHNV, CDR2 YYDKDF (reference sequence). CDR3 sequence (DNA): TGTGCCACCAGCAGAGTCGGACTTGCGAATGAGCAGTTCTTC. Its translation: CATSRVGLANEQFF.

CDR3 sequence: CASSLGFSSNEKLFF. DNA of the CDR3: TGTGCCAGCAGCTTAGGCTTCAGTTCTAATGAAAAACTGTTTTTT. This sequence joins TRBV7-8 and TRBJ1-4; D gene unclear. CDR1 and CDR2 from the germline V gene are SGHVS and FQNEAQ. Trimming left V 1 base short and J 3 bases short, with 9 bases between. The CDR3 covers 15 residues.

The rearrangement uses TRBV6-1 and TRBJ2-1; 12 bases are shared with TRBD1. Trimming at V came to 4 bases and at J to 8 bases, leaving 6 bases not matched to a gene. Germline V gene lookup returns CDR1 MNHNS and CDR2 SASEGT. The CDR3 runs 15 residues. CDR3 amino acids: CASSARDRGPDEQFF. CDR3 nucleotides: TGTGCCAGCAGTGCCCGGGACAGGGGGCCTGATGAGCAGTTCTTC.

This chain links TRBV27 with TRBJ1-2; 7 nucleotides agree with TRBD1. The CDR3 extends over 15 amino acids. Trimming cost V 3 bases and J 7 bases; bases outside gene matches: 11. The germline gives CDR1 MNHEY, CDR2 SMNVEV (reference sequence). DNA of the CDR3: TGTGCCAGCAGTTTTAAACCGACAGGGTGGGGTGGCTACACCTTC. It yields the protein CASSFKPTGWGGYTF.

The chain recombines TRBV30 with TRBJ1-2; D not resolved. The germline gives CDR1 GTSNPN, CDR2 SVGIG (reference sequence). The CDR3 extends over 12 amino acids. The V end lost 8 bases, the J end lost 4 bases, and 14 bases lay between the germline ends. CDR3 DNA: TGTGCCCTTCCGACATTTGGCTATGGCTACACCTTC. This sequence encodes CALPTFGYGYTF.

V gene TRBV19 combines with J gene TRBJ2-5, with D possibly matching TRBD1 (6 bases). Germline-derived CDR1 and CDR2 are LNHDA and SQIVND (reference sequence). This CDR3 region has 16 residues. The germline V and J ends were trimmed by 5 bases and 0 bases, with 16 bases remaining between them. CDR3 DNA: TGTGCCAGTAGTGGGCTCGGCAGGGGACACCAAGAGACCCAGTACTTC. It encodes CASSGLGRGHQETQYF.

This clone was recorded once. This chain connects TRBV10-2 to TRBJ1-2, with TRBD1 identical over 12 bases. Germline V gives CDR1 WSHSY, CDR2 SAAADI. This CDR3 comprises 14 residues. After removal of 0 bases from V and 10 bases from J, the junction contained 3 bases not matched to a gene. The CDR3 bases are TGCGCCAGCAGTGAGTCCGGGACAGGGGGCGACTACACCTTC. This sequence encodes CASSESGTGGDYTF.

The chain carries TRBV4-2 and TRBJ1-1; 7 bases fit TRBD1. CDR3 length: 17 residues. CDR1 and CDR2 (germline): LGHNA, YNFKEQ. V lost 4 bases, J lost 1 base, and 12 bases stayed unmatched. CDR3 residues: CASSPWPEQGRNTEAFF. CDR3 bases: TGTGCCAGCAGCCCGTGGCCGGAACAGGGGCGGAACACTGAAGCTTTCTTT.

This clone occurred a few times. This chain connects TRBV10-1 to TRBJ1-2; maybe TRBD1 (5 bases). Germline CDR1 is WNHNN and CDR2 is SYGVQD (reference sequence). The V and J ends lost 0 bases and 7 bases respectively, with 15 bases between them. This CDR3 contains 15 residues. This CDR3 reads CASSESLGGKVGYTF. In DNA, the CDR3 is TGCGCCAGCAGTGAGTCCCTCGGGGGAAAGGTTGGCTACACCTTC.

The chain has TRBV7-9 and TRBJ2-5; 9 positions match TRBD2. The CDR3 spans 16 residues. Per the germline V gene, CDR1 is SEHNR and CDR2 is FQNEAQ (reference sequence). With 6 bases clipped from V and 1 base from J, the junction kept 9 bases outside the gene matches. CDR3 region: CASRQLTSGPQETQYF. The DNA for the CDR3 is TGTGCCAGCAGACAACTGACTAGCGGACCCCAAGAGACCCAGTACTTC.

The chain carries TRBV20-1 and TRBJ2-7; no reliable D call. This CDR3 has 10 amino acids. With 3 bases removed from V and 6 bases from J, the gap between germline ends came to 6 bases. Germline CDR1 reads DFQATT; CDR2 reads SNEGSKA (reference sequence). The CDR3 spells CSASSVEQYF. The CDR3 coding sequence is TGCAGTGCTAGTTCGGTCGAGCAGTACTTC.

This chain joins TRBV28 and TRBJ2-7, with D unresolved. V dropped 1 base and J dropped 7 bases, with 5 bases sitting between them. CDR1 and CDR2 (germline): MDHEN, SYDVKM. The CDR3 length is 11 residues. DNA of the CDR3: TGTGCCAGCAGTTTATCGAGAGAGCAGTACTTC. The encoded protein is CASSLSREQYF.

The rearrangement uses TRBV7-9 and TRBJ1-1, with D unresolved. From germline, CDR1 is SEHNR and CDR2 FQNEAQ (reference sequence). V dropped 4 bases and J dropped 8 bases, with 17 bases sitting between them. This CDR3 is built from 14 residues. DNA for the CDR3: TGTGCCAGCAGCTCAGAGACTGATAGACCCGAAGCTTTCTTT. This sequence encodes CASSSETDRPEAFF. Looking up the rest from reference TRBV7-9 and TRBJ1-1 gives the full variable domain: DTGVSQNPRHKITKRGQNVTFRCDPISEHNRLYWYRQTLGQGPEFLTYFQNEAQLEKSRLLSDRFSAERPKGSFSTLEIQRTEQGDSAMYLCASSSETDRPEAFFGQGTRLTVV.

This clone came up a few times. The chain combines TRBV11-2 with TRBJ2-1, with 9 positions matching TRBD2. There are 16 residues in the CDR3. Looked up from germline, CDR1 is SGHAT and CDR2 is FQNNGV. Germline trimming cut 5 bases from V and 7 bases from J; bases unmatched to any gene: 12. The CDR3 sequence is CASSPLGLATPNEQFF. The CDR3, as DNA: TGTGCCAGCAGCCCGTTAGGACTAGCGACTCCGAATGAGCAGTTCTTC.

The gene calls are TRBV11-2 and TRBJ1-1; D is possibly TRBD1 (5 bases). This CDR3 spans 15 amino acids. Trimming removed 5 bases from V and 1 base from J, with 14 bases in between. CDR1 is SGHAT and CDR2 is FQNNGV in the germline V gene. CDR3 DNA: TGTGCCAGCAGCCAACAGACAGTGGGGAACACTGAAGCTTTCTTT. As protein: CASSQQTVGNTEAFF.

The V call is TRBV10-3, the J call TRBJ1-2, with D perhaps matching TRBD1 (6 bases). Between the trimmed V and J ends, which lost 4 bases and 3 bases, there was a span of 6 bases. Germline V gives CDR1 ENHRY, CDR2 SYGVKD. The CDR3 has 12 residues. The CDR3 here is CAISGTDYGYTF. The CDR3 DNA is TGTGCCATCAGTGGGACAGACTATGGCTACACCTTC.

The chain links TRBV6-1 to TRBJ1-5, with TRBD1 identical over 8 bases. Trimming cost V 2 bases and J 6 bases; bases outside gene matches: 6. Germline CDR1 reads MNHNS; CDR2 reads SASEGT. This CDR3 region has 15 residues. The CDR3 coding sequence is TGTGCCAGCAGTGAAACACAGGGGGTAGGTCAGCCCCAGCATTTT. Encoded protein: CASSETQGVGQPQHF.

The rearrangement uses TRBV6-5 and TRBJ2-3; 8 bases align to TRBD2. CDR3 length: 16 residues. Germline V gene sequence: CDR1 MNHEY, CDR2 SVGAGI. The trim removed 2 bases at V and 2 bases at J, leaving 6 bases unmatched. The CDR3, as DNA: TGTGCCAGCAGTTACCTCGGGGGGGCTTCCACAGATACGCAGTATTTT. It translates to CASSYLGGASTDTQYF.

V usage is TRBV29-1 and J usage is TRBJ2-2; 9 nucleotides align to TRBD1. The CDR3 is 13 amino acids. V dropped 4 bases and J dropped 5; count of bases not matched to a gene: 2. The germline V gene encodes CDR1 SQVTM and CDR2 ANQGSEA. Here the CDR3 DNA reads TGCAGCGTTGGCGGGACAGGGACCGGGGAGCTGTTTTTT. It codes for CSVGGTGTGELFF.

The V gene is TRBV4-2, the J gene TRBJ2-2, with 8 bases fitting TRBD2. Germline values: CDR1 LGHNA, CDR2 YNFKEQ. The CDR3 totals 15 residues. Unmatched junction bases numbered 4, after V lost 1 base and J lost 6 bases. In DNA, the CDR3 is TGTGCCAGCAGCCAAGCCGGGGGGGCCGCCGGGGAGCTGTTTTTT. This translates into CASSQAGGAAGELFF.

Only a few counts were recorded for this clone. The V gene is TRBV2, the J gene TRBJ2-1; tentative D call: TRBD1 (6 bases). CDR1 is SNHLY, CDR2 FYNNEI, per germline. The CDR3 length is 14 residues. The germline V and J ends were trimmed by 5 bases and 2 bases, with 10 bases remaining between them. CDR3 sequence (DNA): TGTGCCAGCAGTCTGGACAGCCCCTACAATGAGCAGTTCTTC. It encodes CASSLDSPYNEQFF.

This clone was counted a few times. The chain uses TRBV5-6 and TRBJ2-3; possibly TRBD2 for D (6 bases). The CDR3 covers 15 residues. Trimming shortened V by 5 bases and J by 1 base, and 14 bases separated the two germline ends. Germline CDR1 and CDR2: SGHDT and YYEEEE. The CDR3 bases are TGTGCCAGCAGGGATAAGGGACTGGGCACAGATACGCAGTATTTT. Residues: CASRDKGLGTDTQYF.

This clone was seen just once. CDR3 sequence: CASSGLTVNTEAFF. CDR3 coding DNA: TGCGCCAGCAGCGGTTTGACAGTGAACACTGAAGCTTTCTTT. This chain joins TRBV5-1 and TRBJ1-1; D is perhaps TRBD1 (5 bases). The V and J ends lost 4 bases and 0 bases respectively, with 10 bases between them. This CDR3 has 14 residues. The germline CDR1 and CDR2 sequences are SGHRS and YFSETQ.

This clone was observed once. V is TRBV7-6 and J is TRBJ1-2; no clear D gene. V was trimmed by 5 bases and J by 4 bases, leaving 8 bases between them. The CDR3 length is 12 residues. The germline V gene encodes CDR1 SGHVS and CDR2 FNYEAQ. DNA for the CDR3: TGTGCCAGCAGCCCCTCGGGCTATGGCTACACCTTC. This codes for CASSPSGYGYTF.

The rearrangement links TRBV6-5 to TRBJ2-1; maybe TRBD2 (7 bases). In germline, CDR1 is MNHEY, CDR2 SVGAGI. V gave up 6 bases and J gave up 5 bases, with 17 bases separating them. CDR3 length: 15 amino acids. DNA for the CDR3: TGTGCCAGCAGCCCCGGGGGGCGGGGCAACAATGAGCAGTTCTTC. Protein product: CASSPGGRGNNEQFF.

This rearrangement joins TRBV29-1 to TRBJ2-7; 12 positions agree with TRBD2. The ends lost 0 bases at V and 4 bases at J; junction bases unmatched: 7. The CDR3 totals 16 residues. Germline CDR1 reads SQVTM; CDR2 reads ANQGSEA. The CDR3: CSVEDRLAGAPYEQYF. DNA for the CDR3: TGCAGCGTTGAAGATCGACTAGCGGGGGCCCCATACGAGCAGTACTTC.

The V and J genes are TRBV27 and TRBJ2-3; 9 nucleotides agree with TRBD2. The CDR3 is made up of 15 amino acids. Germline V lookup: CDR1 MNHEY, CDR2 SMNVEV (reference sequence). After removal of 6 bases from V and 2 bases from J, the junction contained 6 bases not matched to a gene. The CDR3 loop is CASSPWTSDTDTQYF. CDR3 bases: TGTGCCAGCAGCCCCTGGACTAGCGACACAGATACGCAGTATTTT.